This T cell receptor (beta chain) was sequenced during a study of blood T cell repertoires in COVID-19. Method: immunoSEQ multiplex PCR; TCRdb's copy keeps in-frame clones and lacks some. There are approximately 210,000 clones in the sample; around four fifths occur only once, and around 20% lies in the top ten. The germline V gene has CDR1 KGHSH and CDR2 LQKENI. V dropped 2 bases and J dropped 6 bases, with 11 bases sitting between them. The CDR3 sequence is 13 residues long. This clone came up once. The receptor's source is a man between 25 and 39 years old with active or convalescent COVID-19. Sequencing used peripheral blood. V and J are TRBV18 and TRBJ2-7, with TRBD1 as a possible D gene (5 bases). The CDR3 DNA reads TGTGCCAGCTCACCATTGTCTGGGGCCGAGCAGTACTTC. Translated: CASSPLSGAEQYF. Full variable domain (missing parts from reference TRBV18 and TRBJ2-7): NAGVMQNPRHLVRRRGQEARLRCSPMKGHSHVYWYRQLPEEGLKFMVYLQKENIIDESGMPKERFSAEFPKEGPSILRIQQVVRGDSAAYFCASSPLSGAEQYFGPGTRLTVT.